This T cell receptor (beta chain) was captured in a study of blood T cell repertoires in COVID-19. Study background: Samples taken during acute and convalescent COVID-19 were collected in the United States, Italy and Spain.

In terms of age and location, participants ranged from roughly 18 to 95 years and lived in about 25 US areas. All exposed participants met a person with COVID-19 within 2 weeks before entering the study. Clones were read by immunoSEQ multiplex PCR, and TCRdb kept only the in-frame ones, dropping some. The sample carries 200,000 to 300,000 clones, about 87% recorded once. V shed 3 bases and J 10 bases; nucleotides not matched to a gene: 21. The CDR3 contains 19 residues. Germline values: CDR1 MNHEY, CDR2 SMNVEV (reference sequence). The sample comprised PBMCs or T cells enriched from blood (not recorded which). This clonotype was sampled from a woman between 40 and 50 years old who had been exposed to COVID-19. V usage is TRBV27 and J usage is TRBJ1-6; 7 bases are a match to TRBD1. The DNA of the CDR3 is TGTGCCAGCAGTTTGGAGTACAGGGACAGATTGATCCCTTCCTCACCCCTCCACTTT. It encodes CASSLEYRDRLIPSSPLHF.